Following are 17 T cell receptor beta chains from one sample sequenced in a study of T cell responses to AZD1222 COVID-19 vaccine. Clones were sequenced by immunoSEQ multiplex PCR, and TCRdb holds only the in-frame ones, with some missing. The data hold 70,000 to 90,000 clones, with approximately 85% observed a single time. Material: peripheral blood, obtained 28 days after the second AZD1222 dose. The source is an adult who received the AZD1222 COVID-19 vaccine.

On this clone: Other DNA sequences of this sample code for an identical CDR3. The CDR3 loop is CASSEDSSSYEQYF. The DNA for the CDR3 is TGTGCCAGCAGTGAAGATAGTAGCTCCTACGAGCAGTACTTC. The chain recombines TRBV6-1 with TRBJ2-7; no clear D. With 1 base removed from V and 0 bases from J, the gap between germline ends came to 7 bases. The CDR3 spans 14 residues. CDR1 is MNHNS and CDR2 is SASEGT in the germline V gene.

This chain connects TRBV28 to TRBJ2-7; unclear D gene. This CDR3 has 11 residues. The germline V gene has CDR1 MDHEN and CDR2 SYDVKM. V lost 5 bases and J lost 4, with 6 bases in between. CDR3 in DNA: TGTGCCAGCAGTGGGCGATACGAGCAGTACTTC. As protein: CASSGRYEQYF.

The V gene is TRBV7-3, the J gene TRBJ1-1; unclear D gene. Trimming removed 4 bases from V and 0 bases from J, with 6 bases in between. CDR1 SGHTA and CDR2 FQGTGA come from the germline V gene. The CDR3 has 13 residues. The CDR3 sequence is CASSYQVNTEAFF. The CDR3 DNA sequence: TGTGCCAGCAGCTACCAGGTGAACACTGAAGCTTTCTTT.

This clone has a handful of counts. The genes are TRBV19 and TRBJ2-7, with 11 bases matching TRBD1. The CDR3 spans 15 residues. V lost 3 bases to trimming and J lost 2 bases; unmatched junction nucleotides: 3. Germline V gives CDR1 LNHDA, CDR2 SQIVND (reference sequence). In DNA, the CDR3 is TGTGCCAGTAGTATGGACAGGGGGCGAGCCTACGAGCAGTACTTC. Amino acids: CASSMDRGRAYEQYF.

V is TRBV12-5 and J is TRBJ1-5; D ambiguous. The V end lost 0 bases, the J end lost 6 bases, and 6 bases lay between the germline ends. This CDR3 has 13 residues. Germline CDR1 is LGHNT and CDR2 is FRNRAP. The CDR3 spells CASGLVGSQPQHF. The CDR3 coding sequence is TGTGCTAGTGGTTTGGTAGGTAGTCAGCCCCAGCATTTT.

This chain joins TRBV4-3 and TRBJ1-4; D unclear. In germline, CDR1 is LGHNA, CDR2 YSLEER. The CDR3 has 13 residues. Trimming took off 6 bases at V and 8 bases at J, with 13 bases between the two ends. The CDR3 nucleotides are TGCGCCAGCAGGAAGGGTTTAGGGGAAAAACTGTTTTTT. Translation gives CASRKGLGEKLFF.

This sequence joins TRBV11-3 and TRBJ2-2; D is unclear. The CDR3 is 13 amino acids. Trimming pared 5 bases from V and 6 bases from J, leaving 10 bases between. Germline V gene lookup returns CDR1 SGHNT and CDR2 YENEEA. The CDR3 region is CASSLDGAGELFF. The CDR3 nucleotides are TGTGCCAGCAGCCTCGACGGCGCCGGGGAGCTGTTTTTT.

J is TRBJ2-2 and V is TRBV5-1, with D uncertain. CDR1 is SGHRS and CDR2 is YFSETQ in the germline V gene. This CDR3 has 16 residues. V gave up 2 bases and J gave up 0 bases, with 11 bases separating them. CDR3 sequence: CASSLQTQSNTGELFF. The CDR3 coding sequence is TGCGCCAGCAGCTTACAGACCCAATCGAACACCGGGGAGCTGTTTTTT.

About this clone: At the DNA level, this CDR3 is encoded by other sequences in the same sample as well. The V gene is TRBV5-1, the J gene TRBJ2-1, with D uncertain. Germline V gene sequence: CDR1 SGHRS, CDR2 YFSETQ. This CDR3 contains 12 residues. The V gene lost 0 bases and the J gene lost 6 bases, with 4 bases spanning the gap. The CDR3 is CASSLEVNEQFF. The DNA of the CDR3 is TGCGCCAGCAGCTTGGAGGTCAATGAGCAGTTCTTC. Variable domain in full (rest from reference TRBV5-1 and TRBJ2-1): KAGVTQTPRYLIKTRGQQVTLSCSPISGHRSVSWYQQTPGQGLQFLFEYFSETQRNKGNFPGRFSGRQFSNSRSEMNVSTLELGDSALYLCASSLEVNEQFFGPGTRLTVL.

This chain uses TRBV18 with TRBJ2-5, with 9 bases lining up with TRBD2. CDR1 is KGHSH, CDR2 LQKENI, per germline. The CDR3 is made up of 15 amino acids. After removal of 2 bases from V and 0 bases from J, the junction contained 1 base not matched to a gene. CDR3 DNA: TGTGCCAGCTCACCAAAGCGGGGGGACCAAGAGACCCAGTACTTC. It yields the protein CASSPKRGDQETQYF.

This clone was detected only once. The chain employs TRBV27 and TRBJ1-4; tentative D call: TRBD1 (5 bases). This CDR3 comprises 16 residues. Germline CDR1 is MNHEY and CDR2 is SMNVEV (reference sequence). V lost 5 bases and J 4 bases, leaving 17 bases between the germline ends. The CDR3 reads CASSRDLDRHNEKLFF. CDR3 coding DNA: TGTGCCAGCAGTCGAGACCTCGACAGACATAATGAAAAACTGTTTTTT.

J is TRBJ2-1 and V is TRBV12-3 or TRBV12-4; TRBD2 matches 9 bases. With 3 bases clipped from V and 9 bases from J, the junction kept 3 bases outside the gene matches. The CDR3 loop spans 13 amino acids. The CDR3 loop reads CASSFEREAEQFF. The CDR3 bases are TGTGCCAGCAGTTTTGAGCGGGAGGCTGAGCAGTTCTTC.

This rearrangement joins TRBV6-5 to TRBJ1-1; D gene ambiguous. Germline V gene data show CDR1 as MNHEY and CDR2 as SVGAGI. The CDR3 is 11 residues long. The V end was cut by 7 bases, the J end by 6 bases, with 9 bases between. The CDR3 sequence is CASTDWAEAFF. The CDR3 bases are TGTGCCAGCACGGATTGGGCTGAAGCTTTCTTT.

The chain couples TRBV3-1 (or the pseudogene TRBV3-2) to TRBJ2-1; D could derive from TRBD1 or TRBD2 (5 bases each). Germline CDR1 reads LGHDT; CDR2 reads YNNKEL (reference sequence). CDR3 size: 15 residues. V lost 1 base, J lost 0 bases, and 7 bases lay in between. CDR3: CASSQGGSSYNEQFF. For the CDR3, the DNA is TGTGCCAGCAGCCAAGGGGGGAGCTCCTACAATGAGCAGTTCTTC.

This chain links TRBV7-9 with TRBJ2-2; TRBD1 agrees at 7 bases. Trimming at V came to 6 bases and at J to 5 bases, leaving 6 bases not matched to a gene. The CDR3 totals 14 residues. CDR1 SEHNR and CDR2 FQNEAQ come from the germline V gene (reference sequence). Written as DNA, the CDR3 is TGTGCCAGCAGTCGGGACAGATTGACCGGGGAGCTGTTTTTT. Protein product: CASSRDRLTGELFF.

CDR3 sequence reads: CASSLQGPNQPQHF. CDR3 DNA sequence: TGTGCCAGCAGCCTACAGGGGCCTAATCAGCCCCAGCATTTT. The gene calls are TRBV7-8 and TRBJ1-5; 7 bases map to TRBD1. Losses at the gene ends were 5 bases for V and 4 bases for J; bases not matched to a gene: 5. Germline V gives CDR1 SGHVS, CDR2 FQNEAQ. The CDR3 extends over 14 amino acids.

V is TRBV6-2 or TRBV6-3 and J is TRBJ1-2; D call uncertain. V lost 0 bases and J 4 bases, leaving 18 bases between the germline ends. Germline CDR1 reads MNHEY; CDR2 reads SVGEGT. The CDR3 covers 17 residues. The CDR3 DNA reads TGTGCCAGCAGTTACTCATTCGCTCCTAGCGATTCCTATGGCTACACCTTC. This codes for CASSYSFAPSDSYGYTF.